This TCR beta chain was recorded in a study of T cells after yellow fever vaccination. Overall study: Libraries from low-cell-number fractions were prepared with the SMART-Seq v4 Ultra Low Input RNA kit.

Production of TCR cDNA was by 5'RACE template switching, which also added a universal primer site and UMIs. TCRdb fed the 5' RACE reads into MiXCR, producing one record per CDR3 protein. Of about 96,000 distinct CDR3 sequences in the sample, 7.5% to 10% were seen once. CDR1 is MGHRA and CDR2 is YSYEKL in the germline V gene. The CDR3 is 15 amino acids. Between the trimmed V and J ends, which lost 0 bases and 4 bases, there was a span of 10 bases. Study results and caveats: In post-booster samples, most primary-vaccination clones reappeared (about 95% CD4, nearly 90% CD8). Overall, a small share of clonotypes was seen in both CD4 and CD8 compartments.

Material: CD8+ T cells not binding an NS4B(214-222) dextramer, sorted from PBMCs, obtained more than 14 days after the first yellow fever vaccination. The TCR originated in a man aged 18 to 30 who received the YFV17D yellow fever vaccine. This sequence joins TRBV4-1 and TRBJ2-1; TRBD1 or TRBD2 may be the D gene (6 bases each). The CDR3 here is CASSQEGGEYNEQFF. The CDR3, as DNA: TGCGCCAGCAGCCAAGAGGGGGGCGAATACAATGAGCAGTTCTTC.